A single sample gave rise to the 32 T cell receptor beta chains below, sequenced in a study of shared clonotypes between healthy human individuals. The assay was immunoSEQ multiplex PCR, and TCRdb's table has in-frame clones only and misses some. This sample has about 2.4 million clones, with about 92% found just once. The sample taken for sequencing was naive CD4+ T cells sorted from blood. Subset here: CD45RA+ positively selected. The receptor set was obtained from a young man in good health.

A remark on this clone: The sample has other DNA sequences that encode this CDR3 too. J is TRBJ1-1 and V is TRBV6-5; no reliable D call. Trimming left V 0 bases short and J 7 bases short, with 9 bases between. Germline V CDR1 and CDR2: MNHEY, SVGAGI. The CDR3 loop spans 13 amino acids. Written as DNA, the CDR3 is TGTGCCAGCAGTTACTCGGCAGGTAATGAAGCTTTCTTT. It translates to CASSYSAGNEAFF.

On this clone: The identical CDR3 is also encoded by other nucleotide sequences in the sample. The chain carries TRBV18 and TRBJ2-7; D ambiguous. CDR1 is KGHSH, CDR2 LQKENI, per germline. CDR3 length: 13 amino acids. Deletions cut 3 bases from V and 2 bases from J, with 8 bases between. This CDR3 reads CASSPGPTYEQYF. CDR3 bases: TGTGCCAGCTCACCCGGTCCCACCTACGAGCAGTACTTC.

The chain carries TRBV4-1 and TRBJ1-5; no clear D gene. Trimming shortened V by 0 bases and J by 5 bases, and 8 bases separated the two germline ends. This CDR3 comprises 14 residues. The germline gives CDR1 MGHRA, CDR2 YSYEKL. This CDR3 is CASSQDLGYQPQHF. CDR3 DNA: TGCGCCAGCAGCCAAGATTTGGGTTATCAGCCCCAGCATTTT.

The V and J genes are TRBV2 and TRBJ2-6, with D tentatively TRBD1 (6 bases). Trimming cost V 6 bases and J 2 bases, with 14 bases left between them. The V gene's germline CDR1 is SNHLY and CDR2 FYNNEI. The CDR3 is made up of 16 amino acids. In nucleotides, the CDR3 is TGTGCCAGCAGGGCCTCGACAGGTACTGGGGCCAACGTCCTGACTTTC. Its protein product is CASRASTGTGANVLTF.

The rearrangement uses TRBV4-1 and TRBJ2-1, with a tentative D call TRBD2 (5 bases). Germline lookup yields CDR1 MGHRA and CDR2 YSYEKL. The ends were cut back, 4 bases at V and 0 bases at J, with 13 bases in the middle. The CDR3 has 16 residues. The CDR3 nucleotides read TGCGCCAGCAGCCCCAGCGGAGGTCCCTCCTACAATGAGCAGTTCTTC. Translation: CASSPSGGPSYNEQFF.

The count of this clone is one. In nucleotides, the CDR3 is TGTGCCAGCAGTTCTCGGGACAGGGGTAACAATGAGCAGTTCTTC. It is translated as CASSSRDRGNNEQFF. This chain joins TRBV27 and TRBJ2-1; 10 positions match TRBD1. The V segment lost 4 bases and the J segment 5 bases; nucleotides outside the gene matches: 5. Germline CDR1 reads MNHEY; CDR2 reads SMNVEV (reference sequence). The CDR3 spans 15 residues.

In the case of this clone: Within the sample, other DNA sequences also encode this same CDR3. CDR3 in DNA: TGTGCCAGCACTAAATCGGGGGGCACTGAAGCTTTCTTT. Translated: CASTKSGGTEAFF. The chain joins TRBV6-5 to TRBJ1-1, with D perhaps matching TRBD1 (5 bases). V lost 7 bases, J lost 4 bases, and 13 bases lay in between. Germline CDR1 reads MNHEY; CDR2 reads SVGAGI. The CDR3 consists of 13 residues.

The chain has TRBV5-1 and TRBJ2-7; 11 bases are shared with TRBD2. The CDR3 loop spans 17 amino acids. The trim removed 0 bases at V and 0 bases at J, leaving 5 bases unmatched. The germline gives CDR1 SGHRS, CDR2 YFSETQ. This chain's CDR3 is CASSLVLAGGSSYEQYF. CDR3 nucleotides: TGCGCCAGCAGCTTGGTGCTAGCGGGGGGAAGCTCCTACGAGCAGTACTTC.

The chain is built from TRBV6-5 and TRBJ1-1; D unclear. CDR1 is MNHEY, CDR2 SVGAGI, per germline. Deletions cut 4 bases from V and 0 bases from J, with 12 bases between. The CDR3 sequence is 15 residues long. The CDR3 coding sequence is TGTGCCAGCAGTTCAAAACCTACAGTGAACACTGAAGCTTTCTTT. It is translated as CASSSKPTVNTEAFF.

This clone occurred once. The chain carries TRBV11-2 and TRBJ2-1; 9 bases match TRBD2. The CDR3 totals 19 residues. Per germline, CDR1 SGHAT and CDR2 FQNNGV. Trimming took 2 bases from V and 6 from J; bases not matched to a gene: 17. The CDR3 here is CASSLFSLVRREGGNEQFF. In DNA, the CDR3 is TGTGCCAGCAGCTTATTTTCATTGGTGCGGCGGGAGGGCGGCAATGAGCAGTTCTTC.

V gene TRBV7-2 combines with J gene TRBJ1-2; D remains ambiguous. The CDR3 has 16 amino acids. Trimming cost V 1 base and J 4 bases, with 16 bases left between them. The V gene's germline CDR1 is SGHTA and CDR2 FQGNSA. CDR3 DNA: TGTGCCAGCAGCTTAGAGGCAGGAAACAACTCCTATGGCTACACCTTC. Protein: CASSLEAGNNSYGYTF.

The chain uses TRBV4-2 and TRBJ2-5; D is perhaps TRBD1 or TRBD2 (5 bases each). The V gene's germline CDR1 is LGHNA and CDR2 YNFKEQ. CDR3 size: 17 residues. Trimming stripped 0 bases from V and 3 bases from J, with 17 bases between. CDR3 in DNA: TGTGCCAGCAGCCAAGATTATGGGGGTAGGGGCGAAGAGACCCAGTACTTC. It codes for CASSQDYGGRGEETQYF.

The chain is built from TRBV6-5 and TRBJ1-1; TRBD1 is a possible D gene (5 bases). Germline CDR1 is MNHEY and CDR2 is SVGAGI. This CDR3 is 13 amino acids long. V was shortened by 6 bases and J by 3 bases, with 11 bases between the two germline ends. CDR3 nucleotide sequence: TGTGCCAGCAGCCGAGACAGTTACACTGAAGCTTTCTTT. This encodes CASSRDSYTEAFF.

This sequence joins TRBV9 and TRBJ2-1; D gene unclear. Germline V gene lookup returns CDR1 SGDLS and CDR2 YYNGEE. This CDR3 comprises 13 residues. V lost 4 bases and J 9 bases, leaving 14 bases between the germline ends. In DNA, the CDR3 is TGTGCCAGCAGCTTACGGACCGTGGGTGAGCAGTTCTTC. This translates into CASSLRTVGEQFF.

This chain connects TRBV25-1 to TRBJ1-2, with D unclear. Deletions cut 0 bases from V and 4 bases from J, with 9 bases between. Germline lookup yields CDR1 MGHDK and CDR2 SYGVNS. The CDR3 contains 14 residues. Written as DNA, the CDR3 is TGTGCCAGCAGTGAATACGGGAAGGGCTATGGCTACACCTTC. This gives the protein CASSEYGKGYGYTF.

This clone was counted only a few times. The genes are TRBV25-1 and TRBJ1-1; D not resolved. Germline V lookup: CDR1 MGHDK, CDR2 SYGVNS. V was pared by 1 base and J by 11 bases, with 8 bases between. The CDR3 is 11 residues long. The CDR3 DNA reads TGTGCCAGCAGTGAATCCACAAAGGCTTTCTTT. It translates to CASSESTKAFF.

The rearrangement links TRBV30 to TRBJ2-5; D unclear. Germline V gene data show CDR1 as GTSNPN and CDR2 as SVGIG (reference sequence). This CDR3 comprises 13 residues. Trimming left V 0 bases short and J 3 bases short, with 8 bases between. CDR3 amino acids: CAWSVSHEETQYF. The DNA of the CDR3 is TGTGCCTGGAGTGTAAGCCATGAAGAGACCCAGTACTTC.

The rearrangement joins TRBV30 to TRBJ1-6; TRBD1 might be the D (6 bases). Looked up from germline, CDR1 is GTSNPN and CDR2 is SVGIG (reference sequence). Trimming took off 4 bases at V and 7 bases at J, with 14 bases between the two ends. The CDR3 has 14 residues. CDR3 sequence: CAWTNQGLNSPLHF. Here the CDR3 DNA reads TGTGCCTGGACGAACCAGGGGTTGAATTCACCCCTCCACTTT.

V and J are TRBV5-1 and TRBJ2-1, with a possible D match to TRBD1 (6 bases). V was shortened by 3 bases and J by 4 bases, with 20 bases between the two germline ends. Germline CDR1 SGHRS, CDR2 YFSETQ. The CDR3 sequence is 17 residues long. CDR3 residues: CASSSVTPQGPYNEQFF. The CDR3 DNA follows: TGCGCCAGCAGCTCGGTTACCCCTCAGGGGCCTTACAATGAGCAGTTCTTC.

A single count supports this clone. V is TRBV5-8 and J is TRBJ1-2; TRBD1 matches 7 bases. This CDR3 region has 16 residues. Germline assignment: CDR1 SGHTS and CDR2 YDEGEE. J gave up 0 bases and V 4 bases, and 9 bases lay outside the gene matches. Here the CDR3 DNA reads TGTGCCAGCAGCCAACAGGGGCTGGTGGCTAACTATGGCTACACCTTC. This encodes CASSQQGLVANYGYTF.

This chain joins TRBV9 and TRBJ2-1, with unresolved D. Trimming cost V 4 bases and J 6 bases, with 8 bases left between them. Germline loops: CDR1 SGDLS, CDR2 YYNGEE. The CDR3 spans 12 residues. The DNA of the CDR3 is TGTGCCAGCAGCCCCCCTAGCAATGAGCAGTTCTTC. Translated, it gives CASSPPSNEQFF.

The V gene is TRBV18, the J gene TRBJ2-6, with a weak D call TRBD2 (6 bases). V lost 3 bases and J lost 0, with 15 bases in between. This CDR3 comprises 18 residues. Germline CDR1 and CDR2: KGHSH and LQKENI. The chain's CDR3 is CASSPLGTGLSGANVLTF. The CDR3 DNA reads TGTGCCAGCTCACCGTTAGGGACGGGACTCTCTGGGGCCAACGTCCTGACTTTC. Together with reference TRBV18 and TRBJ2-6, the CDR3 gives the full variable domain: NAGVMQNPRHLVRRRGQEARLRCSPMKGHSHVYWYRQLPEEGLKFMVYLQKENIIDESGMPKERFSAEFPKEGPSILRIQQVVRGDSAAYFCASSPLGTGLSGANVLTFGAGSRLTVL.

The V call is TRBV5-1, the J call TRBJ1-4, with TRBD1 matching 7 bases. CDR3 size: 17 residues. Germline lookup yields CDR1 SGHRS and CDR2 YFSETQ. The ends lost 0 bases at V and 0 bases at J; junction bases unmatched: 5. CDR3 protein: CASSLAPGGTTNEKLFF. As DNA, the CDR3 is TGCGCCAGCAGCTTGGCACCAGGGGGAACAACTAATGAAAAACTGTTTTTT.

The chain employs TRBV5-6 and TRBJ1-5, with D maybe TRBD1 (6 bases). Germline CDR1 SGHDT, CDR2 YYEEEE. The germline V and J ends were trimmed by 3 bases and 6 bases, with 13 bases remaining between them. The CDR3 has 14 residues. The CDR3 bases are TGTGCCAGCAGCTGGGGGGGGGCTAGTCAGCCCCAGCATTTT. Its protein is CASSWGGASQPQHF.

The chain links TRBV18 to TRBJ1-1; 9 nucleotides align to TRBD1. Germline CDR1 is KGHSH and CDR2 is LQKENI. V was clipped by 6 bases and J by 2 bases; unmatched bases: 16. The CDR3 has 18 amino acids. CDR3 loop: CASSPVVGQGSKNTEAFF. The CDR3 DNA reads as TGTGCCAGCTCTCCCGTGGTGGGACAGGGCAGCAAAAACACTGAAGCTTTCTTT.

This chain links TRBV5-6 with TRBJ2-3, with TRBD2 matching 9 bases. CDR1 and CDR2 from the germline V gene are SGHDT and YYEEEE. The ends lost 3 bases at V and 5 bases at J; junction bases unmatched: 10. The CDR3 length is 16 residues. Here the CDR3 reads CASSSRLAEMLDTQYF. The DNA of the CDR3 is TGTGCCAGCAGCTCCCGACTAGCGGAGATGTTAGATACGCAGTATTTT.

The chain uses TRBV5-6 and TRBJ2-3; TRBD2 is a possible D gene (6 bases). The V gene lost 4 bases and the J gene lost 2 bases, with 14 bases spanning the gap. Looked up from germline, CDR1 is SGHDT and CDR2 is YYEEEE. The length of the CDR3 is 15 residues. The CDR3 DNA sequence: TGTGCCAGCAGCATACTAGCTAGCCTCACAGATACGCAGTATTTT. This sequence encodes CASSILASLTDTQYF.

This clone was counted only a few times. The sample holds other DNA sequences that translate to the same CDR3. The chain recombines TRBV5-6 with TRBJ2-3; no clear D gene. Per the germline V gene, CDR1 is SGHDT and CDR2 is YYEEEE. The length of the CDR3 is 11 residues. Trimming shortened V by 2 bases and J by 5 bases, and 3 bases separated the two germline ends. The DNA of the CDR3 is TGTGCCAGCAGCTTAGAAGATACGCAGTATTTT. Amino acid sequence: CASSLEDTQYF.

For this clone: Other DNA sequences in this sample translate to the same CDR3. The rearrangement uses TRBV2 and TRBJ2-7, with D unclear. Per germline, CDR1 SNHLY and CDR2 FYNNEI. This CDR3 region has 13 residues. Trimming left V 6 bases short and J 0 bases short, with 9 bases between. The CDR3 nucleotides read TGTGCCAGCAGACAGCCTAGCTCCTACGAGCAGTACTTC. Protein: CASRQPSSYEQYF.

The chain combines TRBV28 with TRBJ1-2, with no clear D. The germline V and J ends were trimmed by 4 bases and 3 bases, with 6 bases remaining between them. The CDR3 sequence is 12 residues long. Germline V gives CDR1 MDHEN, CDR2 SYDVKM. The CDR3 reads CASSSVDYGYTF. In DNA form, the CDR3 reads TGTGCCAGCAGTTCAGTTGACTATGGCTACACCTTC.

In regard to this clone: The sample contains more than one DNA sequence encoding this CDR3. J is TRBJ2-1 and V is TRBV10-3; a possible D gene is TRBD1 (5 bases). Germline V gene sequence: CDR1 ENHRY, CDR2 SYGVKD. Between the trimmed V and J ends, which lost 5 bases and 1 base, there was a span of 9 bases. The CDR3 covers 14 residues. The CDR3 DNA is TGTGCCATCAGTTCAGGGTTGTCCTACAATGAGCAGTTCTTC. Protein sequence: CAISSGLSYNEQFF.

The rearrangement joins TRBV6-1 to TRBJ1-4; D not certain. The CDR3 runs 13 residues. Trimming removed 3 bases at V and 4 bases at J, with 6 bases between. Germline lookup yields CDR1 MNHNS and CDR2 SASEGT. The CDR3 DNA reads as TGTGCCAGCAGTGACGGGGATAATGAAAAACTGTTTTTT. Translated, it gives CASSDGDNEKLFF.